These 14 T cell receptor beta chains were all obtained from the same sample, sequenced in a study of OX40 agonist ivuxolimab in advanced cancers. Sequencing used immunoSEQ multiplex PCR; TCRdb keeps in-frame clones, though not all of them. The repertoire consists of fewer than 80,000 clones, with 75% to 90% occurring once and the leading ten covering around 5.1%. The material sequenced was CD4+ or CD8+ T cells sorted from blood, taken in a trial of the OX40 agonist ivuxolimab. These receptors came from an adult with an advanced solid tumor such as melanoma, head and neck, liver or kidney cancer.

The chain is built from TRBV18 and TRBJ1-2, with D possibly TRBD1 on 5 matching bases. CDR1 and CDR2 from the germline V gene are KGHSH and LQKENI. Trimming stripped 0 bases from V and 5 bases from J, with 13 bases between. CDR3 size: 15 residues. The CDR3 sequence: CASSPPAGRGYGYTF. CDR3 DNA sequence: TGTGCCAGCTCACCACCCGCAGGTCGGGGGTATGGCTACACCTTC.

This rearrangement joins TRBV11-2 to TRBJ1-3, with D uncertain. Germline CDR1 SGHAT, CDR2 FQNNGV. V was trimmed by 1 base and J by 4 bases, leaving 8 bases between them. CDR3 length: 14 amino acids. The CDR3 nucleotides read TGTGCCAGCAGCTTAGCCGGATCCGGAAACACCATATATTTT. The encoded protein is CASSLAGSGNTIYF.

The V call is TRBV7-9, the J call TRBJ2-3; D not resolved. Trimming took off 1 base at V and 7 bases at J, with 9 bases between the two ends. The germline CDR1 and CDR2 sequences are SEHNR and FQNEAQ (reference sequence). The CDR3 spans 13 residues. The CDR3 is CASSLVVDHTQYF. In nucleotides, the CDR3 is TGTGCCAGCAGCTTAGTGGTAGACCATACGCAGTATTTT. The entire variable domain, with the rest obtained from reference TRBV7-9 and TRBJ2-3, is as follows: DTGVSQNPRHKITKRGQNVTFRCDPISEHNRLYWYRQTLGQGPEFLTYFQNEAQLEKSRLLSDRFSAERPKGSFSTLEIQRTEQGDSAMYLCASSLVVDHTQYFGPGTRLTVL.

CDR3 in amino acids: CASSFSGQGWSYGYTF. The CDR3 DNA follows: TGTGCCAGCAGTTTCTCTGGACAGGGGTGGTCCTATGGCTACACCTTC. The genes are TRBV27 and TRBJ1-2; 9 bases are shared with TRBD1. Germline assignment: CDR1 MNHEY and CDR2 SMNVEV (reference sequence). The CDR3 has 16 residues. V lost 3 bases, J lost 4 bases, and 9 bases stayed unmatched.

The rearrangement joins TRBV7-3 to TRBJ1-1, with D uncertain. The CDR3 totals 14 residues. Germline values: CDR1 SGHTA, CDR2 FQGTGA. The germline V and J ends were trimmed by 4 bases and 4 bases, with 13 bases remaining between them. The CDR3 region has the DNA TGTGCCAGCAGCTCCCACCCGGGCCTCACTGAAGCTTTCTTT. It codes for CASSSHPGLTEAFF.

This chain links TRBV7-9 with TRBJ2-7, with TRBD1 as a possible D gene (6 bases). This CDR3 comprises 12 residues. The V end lost 6 bases, the J end lost 6 bases, and 12 bases lay between the germline ends. Germline assignment: CDR1 SEHNR and CDR2 FQNEAQ (reference sequence). DNA of the CDR3: TGTGCCAGCAGTCCAGGACAGCGCGAGCAGTACTTC. It translates to CASSPGQREQYF.

This clone was seen a handful of times. The chain combines TRBV5-1 with TRBJ2-7; D possibly corresponds to TRBD2 (6 bases). From germline, CDR1 is SGHRS and CDR2 YFSETQ. The CDR3 sequence is 13 residues long. Trimming stripped 2 bases from V and 3 bases from J, with 9 bases between. CDR3: CASSFGGHYEQYF. The CDR3 DNA sequence: TGCGCCAGCAGCTTCGGAGGGCACTACGAGCAGTACTTC.

In its sample, this clone was seen once. V and J are TRBV30 and TRBJ2-5; unclear D gene. The CDR3 spans 11 residues. The germline V gene has CDR1 GTSNPN and CDR2 SVGIG (reference sequence). Trimming stripped 4 bases from V and 2 bases from J, with 5 bases between. CDR3 sequence reads: CAWTLQETQYF. DNA of the CDR3: TGTGCCTGGACTCTTCAAGAGACCCAGTACTTC.

The chain links TRBV7-2 to TRBJ1-6, with D perhaps TRBD1 (5 bases). This CDR3 has 17 amino acids. Per germline, CDR1 SGHTA and CDR2 FQGNSA. V was pared by 2 bases and J by 6 bases, with 17 bases between. CDR3 sequence (DNA): TGTGCCAGCAGCTTAAGGCAGCAGGGAACGATTAATTCACCCCTCCACTTT. Its translation is CASSLRQQGTINSPLHF.

The CDR3 coding sequence is TGTGCCAGCAGCCCCCGACCCGGGACAAGCCTTAATTCACCCCTCCACTTT. It specifies CASSPRPGTSLNSPLHF. The genes are TRBV7-2 and TRBJ1-6; D perhaps matches TRBD1 (6 bases). This CDR3 has 17 residues. The germline V gene has CDR1 SGHTA and CDR2 FQGNSA. V was clipped by 5 bases and J by 6 bases, with 20 bases between them.

A few counts support this clone. The chain joins TRBV27 to TRBJ2-7; the match to TRBD1 covers 12 bases. Losses at the gene ends were 4 bases for V and 6 bases for J; bases not matched to a gene: 10. Germline CDR1 MNHEY, CDR2 SMNVEV (reference sequence). This CDR3 region has 16 residues. CDR3 sequence: CASSSLGDRGRREQYF. CDR3 sequence (DNA): TGTGCCAGCAGTTCTCTGGGGGACAGGGGGCGCCGCGAGCAGTACTTC.

This chain joins TRBV19 and TRBJ2-3, with D hard to call. This CDR3 region has 15 residues. The germline V gene has CDR1 LNHDA and CDR2 SQIVND (reference sequence). Trimming took 1 base from V and 0 from J, leaving 8 bases between them. Written as DNA, the CDR3 is TGTGCCAGTAGTATAGGGCGGATTAGCACAGATACGCAGTATTTT. Its protein product is CASSIGRISTDTQYF.

This clone was counted once. The chain links TRBV5-1 to TRBJ2-3, with 7 bases aligning to TRBD2. The CDR3 loop spans 15 amino acids. The ends lost 5 bases at V and 0 bases at J; junction bases unmatched: 6. The germline gives CDR1 SGHRS, CDR2 YFSETQ. CDR3 nucleotide sequence: TGCGCCAGCAGGGAGCGGGGAACTAGCACAGATACGCAGTATTTT. Translation gives CASRERGTSTDTQYF.

The chain recombines TRBV4-2 with TRBJ2-1; 12 bases align to TRBD2. V dropped 2 bases and J dropped 1; count of bases not matched to a gene: 15. Germline V CDR1 and CDR2: LGHNA, YNFKEQ. The CDR3 totals 21 residues. The CDR3 DNA reads TGTGCCAGCAGCCAACGCCCAGCTCCTCTAGCGGGAGGGCTGTCCTACAATGAGCAGTTCTTC. Its translation: CASSQRPAPLAGGLSYNEQFF.